The 15 T cell receptor beta chains below were found in one sample sequenced in a study of vaccination effects on CD4 cells after COVID-19. Sequenced by immunoSEQ multiplex PCR; TCRdb stores in-frame clones only, minus some. The sample consists of some 22,000 clones, approximately 70% of them appearing once. These receptors' targets are unknown. ViraFEST used viral peptide pools to expand antigen-specific CD4+ T cells before sequencing. The culture ran for 10 days before CD4+ T cells were isolated. Having tested negative for nucleocapsid antibodies, the vaccine recipients showed no prior SARS-CoV-2 infection. Sequences were derived from CD4+ T cells from PBMCs cultured with HCoV-OC43 spike peptides, sampled before COVID-19 vaccination. The subset denotes: HCoV-OC43 spike overlapping peptide pool stimulation. All receptors come from a human donor who received a COVID-19 vaccine.

This clone has more than one count but fewer than ten. V usage is TRBV10-1 and J usage is TRBJ2-3, with a tentative D call TRBD1 (5 bases). This CDR3 has 14 amino acids. The V end lost 6 bases, the J end lost 3 bases, and 13 bases lay between the germline ends. Per germline, CDR1 WNHNN and CDR2 SYGVQD (reference sequence). CDR3 in DNA: TGCGCCAGCAGCCAAGGACATGCAACAGATACGCAGTATTTT. Its protein is CASSQGHATDTQYF.

This clone came up a few times. J is TRBJ1-2 and V is TRBV6-1, with a weak D call TRBD1 (5 bases). Trimming pared 0 bases from V and 7 bases from J, leaving 18 bases between. The CDR3 totals 16 residues. CDR1 is MNHNS, CDR2 SASEGT, per germline. DNA of the CDR3: TGTGCCAGCAGTGAAGCTCCCATTGGGGGAACGGGTGGCTACACCTTC. The encoded protein is CASSEAPIGGTGGYTF.

J is TRBJ2-1 and V is TRBV5-1; 8 bases are a match to TRBD1. The CDR3 has 14 residues. Germline V gives CDR1 SGHRS, CDR2 YFSETQ. J gave up 6 bases and V 2 bases, and 4 bases lay outside the gene matches. This CDR3 is CASSFGQGANEQFF. The CDR3 DNA reads TGCGCCAGCAGCTTTGGTCAGGGGGCCAATGAGCAGTTCTTC.

This rearrangement joins TRBV2 to TRBJ2-2; D is ambiguous. The ends were cut back, 3 bases at V and 0 bases at J, with 5 bases in the middle. The CDR3 is 14 residues long. CDR1 is SNHLY, CDR2 FYNNEI, per germline. CDR3 nucleotide sequence: TGTGCCAGCAGTGACCAGACGAACACCGGGGAGCTGTTTTTT. Translation: CASSDQTNTGELFF. Drawing the rest from reference TRBV2 and TRBJ2-2, the complete variable domain is EPEVTQTPSHQVTQMGQEVILRCVPISNHLYFYWYRQILGQKVEFLVSFYNNEISEKSEIFDDQFSVERPDGSNFTLKIRSTKLEDSAMYFCASSDQTNTGELFFGEGSRLTVL.

The rearrangement joins TRBV9 to TRBJ1-1, with 9 bases matching TRBD1. CDR3 length equals 16 residues. Germline CDR1 reads SGDLS; CDR2 reads YYNGEE. J lost 6 bases, V lost 0 bases, and 9 bases had no gene match. The CDR3 region is CASSVASGTGWPEAFF. In nucleotides, the CDR3 is TGTGCCAGCAGCGTAGCCTCCGGGACAGGGTGGCCTGAAGCTTTCTTT.

The J gene is TRBJ1-3, the V gene TRBV5-1, with TRBD1 matching 8 bases. The CDR3 has 17 amino acids. Germline values: CDR1 SGHRS, CDR2 YFSETQ. The ends lost 0 bases at V and 0 bases at J; junction bases unmatched: 5. The CDR3 is CASSLGAGGISGNTIYF. The CDR3 nucleotides are TGCGCCAGCAGCTTGGGGGCAGGGGGCATCTCTGGAAACACCATATATTTT.

V is TRBV21-1 and J is TRBJ1-5. TRBV21-1 is marked as a pseudogene. The CDR3 contains 20 residues. CDR3 sequence (DNA): TGTGCCAGCAGCAAAGGCCGCCGGGAAAGGAATAGGGATAGCAATCAGCCCCAGCATTTT. It encodes CASSKGRRERNRDSNQPQHF.

V gene TRBV4-1 combines with J gene TRBJ2-2; TRBD1 matches at 7 bases. Germline V lookup: CDR1 MGHRA, CDR2 YSYEKL. V lost 0 bases, J lost 0 bases, and 4 bases stayed unmatched. The CDR3 length is 17 residues. The CDR3 reads CASSQDRGPPNTGELFF. Here the CDR3 DNA reads TGCGCCAGCAGCCAAGATAGGGGGCCCCCGAACACCGGGGAGCTGTTTTTT.

This chain joins TRBV7-2 and TRBJ2-2; D is unclear. Between the trimmed V and J ends, which lost 2 bases and 1 base, there was a span of 5 bases. This CDR3 contains 14 residues. Germline assignment: CDR1 SGHTA and CDR2 FQGNSA. Written as DNA, the CDR3 is TGTGCCAGCAGCTTACAAAAGAACACCGGGGAGCTGTTTTTT. Translated, it gives CASSLQKNTGELFF.

J is TRBJ2-1 and V is TRBV7-9; 10 nucleotides agree with TRBD2. The CDR3 is made up of 16 amino acids. Germline-derived CDR1 and CDR2 are SEHNR and FQNEAQ (reference sequence). J was trimmed by 9 bases and V by 2 bases; bases with no gene match: 10. DNA for the CDR3: TGTGCCAGCAGCTTACTGCCGAGCGGGAGGGCCGGTGAGCAGTTCTTC. Protein sequence: CASSLLPSGRAGEQFF. The variable domain in full, with the rest retrieved from reference TRBV7-9 and TRBJ2-1, is DTGVSQNPRHKITKRGQNVTFRCDPISEHNRLYWYRQTLGQGPEFLTYFQNEAQLEKSRLLSDRFSAERPKGSFSTLEIQRTEQGDSAMYLCASSLLPSGRAGEQFFGPGTRLTVL.

The DNA of the CDR3 is TGTGCCAGCAGCCATTCAGGGGGAATCAGCTATGGCTACACCTTC. This translates into CASSHSGGISYGYTF. The chain joins TRBV5-4 to TRBJ1-2; 7 positions agree with TRBD1. Trimming at V came to 4 bases and at J to 4 bases, leaving 10 bases not matched to a gene. This CDR3 spans 15 amino acids. Per germline, CDR1 SGHNT and CDR2 YYREEE (reference sequence).

The chain has TRBV5-6 and TRBJ2-5; maybe TRBD1 (6 bases). Looked up from germline, CDR1 is SGHDT and CDR2 is YYEEEE. The CDR3 length is 13 residues. V was shortened by 3 bases and J by 6 bases, with 12 bases between the two germline ends. This CDR3 reads CASSSGEGKTQYF. In DNA, the CDR3 is TGTGCCAGCAGCTCAGGGGAAGGGAAGACCCAGTACTTC.

This chain connects TRBV24-1 to TRBJ2-7; TRBD2 matches 9 bases. After removal of 9 bases from V and 5 bases from J, the junction contained 10 bases not matched to a gene. CDR3 length: 14 residues. The germline CDR1 and CDR2 sequences are KGHDR and SFDVKD. CDR3 sequence: CATVAGVGGNEQYF. CDR3 nucleotide sequence: TGTGCCACCGTAGCGGGAGTTGGAGGAAACGAGCAGTACTTC.

The chain carries TRBV7-9 and TRBJ2-1, with 13 bases identical to TRBD2. CDR3 length: 17 amino acids. Germline CDR1 SEHNR, CDR2 FQNEAQ (reference sequence). V gave up 1 base and J gave up 3 bases; unmatched junction bases: 3. This chain's CDR3 is CASSLGGTSGVYNEQFF. The CDR3 coding sequence is TGTGCCAGCAGCTTAGGGGGGACTAGCGGGGTCTACAATGAGCAGTTCTTC.

This chain links TRBV5-8 with TRBJ2-7; no definite D call. V lost 4 bases to trimming and J lost 2 bases, with 16 bases between them. The germline CDR1 and CDR2 sequences are SGHTS and YDEGEE. The CDR3 loop spans 15 amino acids. CDR3: CASSPEYEATYEQYF. The CDR3 nucleotides read TGTGCCAGCAGCCCGGAGTATGAAGCGACCTACGAGCAGTACTTC.